One sample yielded the 19 T cell receptor beta chains listed below, sequenced in a study of chemoradiotherapy in HPV16-positive cancers. TCRdb's table, derived via immunoSEQ multiplex PCR, lists solely in-frame clones and lacks some. Found here are 20,000 or so clones, 70% to 90% of them singletons; the top ten hold less than 6%. The input for sequencing was blood, taken from a patient who underwent chemoradiotherapy. The receptor set was obtained from a human donor with HPV-associated anogenital cancer.

The chain couples TRBV30 to TRBJ1-2, with 9 bases that match TRBD1. CDR3 length equals 13 residues. The germline gives CDR1 GTSNPN, CDR2 SVGIG (reference sequence). V was clipped by 8 bases and J by 2 bases; unmatched bases: 6. CDR3 nucleotide sequence: TGTGCCCAGGAGGGACAGGGAAACTATGGCTACACCTTC. Translating gives CAQEGQGNYGYTF.

The gene calls are TRBV19 and TRBJ1-1; unclear D gene. This CDR3 is built from 16 residues. CDR1 is LNHDA and CDR2 is SQIVND in the germline V gene (reference sequence). Trimming took 2 bases from V and 1 from J, leaving 14 bases between them. Here the CDR3 DNA reads TGTGCCAGTAGTATAACCCTCAAGCCCTCGAACACTGAAGCTTTCTTT. This encodes CASSITLKPSNTEAFF.

This CDR3 is CASSKPGTEQYF. DNA of the CDR3: TGTGCCAGCAGTAAACCCGGGACTGAGCAGTACTTC. The genes are TRBV6-5 and TRBJ2-7, with D maybe TRBD2 (6 bases). The ends were cut back, 5 bases at V and 7 bases at J, with 12 bases in the middle. This CDR3 region has 12 residues. Germline CDR1 reads MNHEY; CDR2 reads SVGAGI.

A single count supports this clone. V usage is TRBV7-9 and J usage is TRBJ2-1; D may be TRBD2 (5 bases). Trimming removed 2 bases from V and 12 bases from J, with 14 bases in between. The CDR3 is 13 amino acids. The germline gives CDR1 SEHNR, CDR2 FQNEAQ (reference sequence). CDR3 region: CASSLNSGDGQFF. CDR3 nucleotide sequence: TGTGCCAGCAGCTTAAACAGCGGAGACGGGCAGTTCTTC.

The chain has TRBV5-1 and TRBJ2-1; 10 bases map to TRBD2. Germline V gene sequence: CDR1 SGHRS, CDR2 YFSETQ. After removal of 3 bases from V and 9 bases from J, the junction contained 9 bases not matched to a gene. This CDR3 contains 15 residues. The CDR3 loop is CASSSQRGGVTEQFF. The CDR3 nucleotides read TGCGCCAGCAGCTCCCAGCGGGGGGGCGTCACTGAGCAGTTCTTC.

V usage is TRBV2 and J usage is TRBJ2-3, with D possibly matching TRBD1 (5 bases). The CDR3 loop spans 12 amino acids. V was cut by 9 bases and J by 7 bases, with 14 bases left in between. Germline V gives CDR1 SNHLY, CDR2 FYNNEI. The CDR3 spells CASGKDTYTQYF. DNA for the CDR3: TGTGCCAGTGGCAAGGACACCTATACGCAGTATTTT.

In the case of this clone: The junction and the germline gene differ at one end; a read error may be behind it. V gene TRBV6-1 combines with J gene TRBJ2-1; 8 positions agree with TRBD1. Germline CDR1 MNHNS, CDR2 SASEGT. The CDR3 runs to 13 residues. The CDR3 reads CASSEIWTGHPIF. The DNA for the CDR3 is TGTGCCAGCAGTGAGATATGGACAGGGCATCCGATCTTC.

The chain links TRBV7-8 to TRBJ2-1; 10 nucleotides agree with TRBD2. V was pared by 3 bases and J by 6 bases, with 8 bases of the junction left unmatched. The CDR3 covers 16 residues. Germline V gene data show CDR1 as SGHVS and CDR2 as FQNEAQ. The CDR3 sequence: CASSLLAGVTTNEQFF. The CDR3 nucleotides read TGTGCCAGCAGCTTGCTAGCGGGGGTAACTACCAATGAGCAGTTCTTC.

This clone was seen a few times. Within the sample, other DNA sequences also encode this same CDR3. This rearrangement joins TRBV7-9 to TRBJ1-6, with D uncertain. Germline V gene data show CDR1 as SEHNR and CDR2 as FQNEAQ (reference sequence). The V and J ends lost 5 bases and 7 bases respectively, with 12 bases between them. The CDR3 has 14 residues. CDR3 protein: CASSRQESNSPLHF. For the CDR3, the DNA is TGTGCCAGCAGCCGACAAGAGTCCAATTCACCCCTCCACTTT.

The chain has TRBV6-1 and TRBJ2-3; no clear D. The CDR3 is 12 residues long. V was trimmed by 0 bases and J by 11 bases, leaving 9 bases between them. The germline CDR1 and CDR2 sequences are MNHNS and SASEGT. CDR3 bases: TGTGCCAGCAGTGAAGCAGGGCGAGGGCAGTATTTT. Its protein is CASSEAGRGQYF.

Comments on this clone: The same CDR3 can be traced to other DNA sequences in this sample. The genes are TRBV2 and TRBJ2-2; D not resolved. Germline V gene data show CDR1 as SNHLY and CDR2 as FYNNEI. Trimming cost V 4 bases and J 4 bases, with 10 bases left between them. This CDR3 comprises 14 residues. CDR3 in amino acids: CASSGLGSTGELFF. The CDR3 DNA sequence: TGTGCCAGCAGTGGTCTAGGTAGCACCGGGGAGCTGTTTTTT.

This clone was seen a single time. The chain recombines TRBV18 with TRBJ2-1, with D possibly matching TRBD1 (5 bases). V gave up 3 bases and J gave up 10 bases, with 13 bases separating them. There are 13 residues in the CDR3. The V gene's germline CDR1 is KGHSH and CDR2 LQKENI. The CDR3: CASSPIRDSEQFF. CDR3 coding DNA: TGTGCCAGCTCACCGATCCGCGACAGCGAGCAGTTCTTC.

The rearrangement joins TRBV11-3 to TRBJ2-3, with 11 bases matching TRBD2. CDR3 length equals 14 residues. Germline V gene data show CDR1 as SGHNT and CDR2 as YENEEA. V shed 3 bases and J 4 bases; nucleotides not matched to a gene: 0. The CDR3 loop reads CASSLTSGADTQYF. The CDR3 nucleotides are TGTGCCAGCAGCTTGACTAGCGGGGCAGATACGCAGTATTTT.

The chain is built from TRBV6-6 and TRBJ2-2, with D possibly matching TRBD2 (6 bases). V was cut by 1 base and J by 4 bases, with 13 bases left in between. CDR1 and CDR2 (germline): MNHNY, SVGAGI (reference sequence). The CDR3 has 16 residues. CDR3 in amino acids: CASSYFGGPLTGELFF. Written as DNA, the CDR3 is TGTGCCAGCAGTTACTTCGGGGGTCCCCTCACCGGGGAGCTGTTTTTT.

V usage is TRBV18 and J usage is TRBJ2-2; a weak D match, TRBD1 (5 bases). Germline CDR1 and CDR2: KGHSH and LQKENI. The CDR3 is made up of 15 amino acids. V lost 4 bases to trimming and J lost 1 base, with 10 bases between them. CDR3 DNA sequence: TGTGCCAGCTCACAGATAACAGGGAACACCGGGGAGCTGTTTTTT. This gives the protein CASSQITGNTGELFF. The full variable domain, completed using reference TRBV18 and TRBJ2-2, is NAGVMQNPRHLVRRRGQEARLRCSPMKGHSHVYWYRQLPEEGLKFMVYLQKENIIDESGMPKERFSAEFPKEGPSILRIQQVVRGDSAAYFCASSQITGNTGELFFGEGSRLTVL.

The sample holds one count of this clone. The chain combines TRBV2 with TRBJ2-1; D is undetermined. The ends were cut back, 4 bases at V and 0 bases at J, with 10 bases in the middle. This CDR3 spans 15 amino acids. Germline V lookup: CDR1 SNHLY, CDR2 FYNNEI. The CDR3 here is CASSVESNSYNEQFF. The CDR3 DNA reads as TGTGCCAGCAGTGTGGAGAGTAACTCCTACAATGAGCAGTTCTTC.

V and J are TRBV7-9 and TRBJ2-2; no firm D call. The CDR3 extends over 13 amino acids. CDR1 and CDR2 from the germline V gene are SEHNR and FQNEAQ (reference sequence). Deletions cut 0 bases from V and 4 bases from J, with 3 bases between. CDR3 region: CASSLAFTGELFF. Written as DNA, the CDR3 is TGTGCCAGCAGCTTAGCTTTCACCGGGGAGCTGTTTTTT.

This clone was observed once. The chain uses TRBV6-6 and TRBJ2-5; D not certain. Germline V lookup: CDR1 MNHNY, CDR2 SVGAGI (reference sequence). The germline V and J ends were trimmed by 5 bases and 4 bases, with 14 bases remaining between them. The CDR3 sequence is 14 residues long. CDR3 bases: TGTGCCAGCAGTAGCATCCCATACGCAGAGACCCAGTACTTC. Residues: CASSSIPYAETQYF.

This clone was counted between two and nine times. The rearrangement uses TRBV30 and TRBJ1-1, with D unresolved. Between the trimmed V and J ends, which lost 1 base and 9 bases, there was a span of 9 bases. The CDR3 is 11 residues long. The germline gives CDR1 GTSNPN, CDR2 SVGIG (reference sequence). CDR3 protein: CAWSAERKAFF. The CDR3 DNA is TGTGCCTGGAGTGCGGAACGTAAAGCTTTCTTT.